A selection of T cell receptor beta chains follows, all from one sample in a study of blood T cells in healthy people across ages. TCRdb redid the calling of the 5' RACE reads with MiXCR, one entry per CDR3 protein. The data show around 750,000 distinct CDR3 sequences, with about 53% seen just once and approximately 40% held by the top ten. Material: blood. The origin of the receptors is an elderly man in good health. CDR3s include the opening cysteine and the closing phenylalanine or tryptophan. The D gene is left open where the match is weak. Clone size appears in some rows only: once, few, many, or a class for an expanded clone.

clone size: few
J gene: TRBJ2-5
V gene: TRBV5-6
D gene: .
CDR3 DNA: TGTGCCAGCACCCGGTATGGGAAAGGAGAAGAGACCCAGTACTTC
CDR3 protein: CASTRYGKGEETQYF

clone size: .
J gene: TRBJ2-5
V gene: TRBV20-1
D gene: TRBD2
CDR3 DNA: TGCAGTGCTAGAGAGGGAATAGCGGGAGACAGTGAGACCCAGTACTTC
CDR3 protein: CSAREGIAGDSETQYF

clone size: .
J gene: TRBJ2-7
V gene: TRBV7-9
D gene: .
CDR3 DNA: TGTGCCAGCAGCCCCAGCGGAGTGGGAGGCTCCTACGAGCAGTACTTC
CDR3 protein: CASSPSGVGGSYEQYF

clone size: once
J gene: TRBJ1-6
V gene: TRBV9
D gene: .
CDR3 DNA: TGTGCCAGCAGCGCGGGACGGACCCTCCACTTT
CDR3 protein: CASSAGRTLHF

clone size: .
J gene: TRBJ2-7
V gene: TRBV7-9
D gene: .
CDR3 DNA: TGTGCCAGCAGCAGGATGGACCGATCCTACGAGCAGTACTTC
CDR3 protein: CASSRMDRSYEQYF

clone size: few
J gene: TRBJ2-6
V gene: TRBV6-2/TRBV6-3
D gene: TRBD1
CDR3 DNA: TGTGCCAGCAGTTACTCACGGGACAGAGAGAAATCTGGGGCCAACGTCCTGACTTTC
CDR3 protein: CASSYSRDREKSGANVLTF

clone size: .
J gene: TRBJ2-7
V gene: TRBV18
D gene: .
CDR3 DNA: TGTGCCAGCTCAGCATCCGGGAAGGACTACGAGCAGTACTTC
CDR3 protein: CASSASGKDYEQYF

clone size: few
J gene: TRBJ2-7
V gene: TRBV5-6
D gene: .
CDR3 DNA: TGTGCCAGCAGCTTGCGGAGCGCCATCTCCTACGAGCAGTACTTC
CDR3 protein: CASSLRSAISYEQYF

clone size: once
J gene: TRBJ1-4
V gene: TRBV3-1
D gene: .
CDR3 DNA: TGTGCCAGCAGCCAAAGTCTCAGCTTAGTGACTAATGAAAAACTGTTTTTT
CDR3 protein: CASSQSLSLVTNEKLFF

clone size: once
J gene: TRBJ2-6
V gene: TRBV6-5
D gene: .
CDR3 DNA: TGTGCCAGCAGTTATCATCTGGGCAGGGGCTCCTCTGGGGCCAACGTCCTGACTTTC
CDR3 protein: CASSYHLGRGSSGANVLTF

clone size: .
J gene: TRBJ1-6
V gene: TRBV5-1
D gene: .
CDR3 DNA: TGCGCCAGCAGCTTGGATTCCCCAGCTATTTCCCTCCACTTT
CDR3 protein: CASSLDSPAISLHF

clone size: .
J gene: TRBJ2-5
V gene: TRBV15
D gene: TRBD1
CDR3 DNA: TGTGCCACCAGCATTGGGACAGCCGGAGAGACCCAGTACTTC
CDR3 protein: CATSIGTAGETQYF

clone size: .
J gene: TRBJ2-1
V gene: TRBV5-1
D gene: .
CDR3 DNA: TGCGCCAGCAGCTTGGACTCGAACAATGAGCAGTTCTTC
CDR3 protein: CASSLDSNNEQFF